A selection of T cell receptor beta chains follows, all from one sample in a study of Ad26.COV2.S vaccination and SARS-CoV-2 variants. Using immunoSEQ multiplex PCR, the repertoire was profiled, and TCRdb retains in-frame clones only, with some absent. This table has some 640,000 clones, 80% to 90% appearing once. The sample here was peripheral blood, taken in a trial of Ad26.COV2.S vaccine versus placebo. Every receptor here comes from a person aged 18-60 years who received the Ad26.COV2.S COVID-19 vaccine or a placebo. Each CDR3 is given with its conserved first and last residue. Each record gives: clone size, D gene, V gene, J gene, CDR3 DNA, CDR3 protein. The D gene is left open where the match is weak. Only some rows state a clone size, as once, few, many or a class for expanded clones.

>-|TRBD1|TRBV18|TRBJ1-1
TGTGCCAGCTCAAACAGGGGAAGTGAAGCTTTCTTT
CASSNRGSEAFF
>-|TRBD1|TRBV5-5|TRBJ1-4
TGTGCCAGCAGCCGACAGGGAACTAATGAAAAACTGTTTTTT
CASSRQGTNEKLFF
>-|-|TRBV30|TRBJ1-3
TGTGCCTGGAGTGTACTCATAGGGTTCGGTGGAAACACCATATATTTT
CAWSVLIGFGGNTIYF
>-|-|TRBV12-3/TRBV12-4|TRBJ2-7
TGTGCCAGCAGCCCGACCGCCATATACGAGCAGTACTTC
CASSPTAIYEQYF
>-|-|TRBV21-1|TRBJ2-3
TGTGCCAGCAGCAAAGCTGGGGGTCGGGACAGGCTTCCAGATACGCAGTATTTT
CASSKAGGRDRLPDTQYF
>-|TRBD2|TRBV6-4|TRBJ2-1
TGTGCCAGCAGTGACGAAGCGGGATCCTACAATGAGCAGTTCTTC
CASSDEAGSYNEQFF
>once|-|TRBV7-2|TRBJ2-7
TGTGCCAGCAGCCCCCGGGGGGCTCTAGACGAGCAGTACTTC
CASSPRGALDEQYF
>-|-|TRBV30|TRBJ2-1
TGTGCCTGGAGTCCCGCCCCTAGGGGTGAGCAGTTCTTC
CAWSPAPRGEQFF
>once|-|TRBV7-2|TRBJ1-3
TGTGCCAGCAGTCCCCGACAGGTTGGCGTCTCTGGAAACACCATATATTTT
CASSPRQVGVSGNTIYF
>-|-|TRBV12-5|TRBJ2-2
TGTGCTAGTGGTTTGGTATTGGAAACGAACACCGGGGAGCTGTTTTTT
CASGLVLETNTGELFF
>-|-|TRBV14|TRBJ1-2
TGTGCCAGCAGCCAAGGCGGATCTCCCTATGGCTACACCTTC
CASSQGGSPYGYTF
>-|-|TRBV5-5|TRBJ1-1
TGTGCCAGCAGCCCCCTTCGGGAGAACACTGAAGCTTTCTTT
CASSPLRENTEAFF
>-|-|TRBV12-3/TRBV12-4|TRBJ1-1
TGTGCCAGCACCGCCGGCGGCACTGAAGCTTTCTTT
CASTAGGTEAFF
>-|-|TRBV5-5|TRBJ1-2
TGTGCCAGCAGCTTGGCCGTGGGGCCTAACTATGGCTACACCTTC
CASSLAVGPNYGYTF
>-|-|TRBV19|TRBJ2-7
TGTGCCAGTAGTATTTCTTGGACGTCGACCTACGAGCAGTACTTC
CASSISWTSTYEQYF
>-|TRBD2|TRBV6-5|TRBJ2-1
TGTGCCAGCAGCCCCGGGACTAGCGGTCCCAATGAGCAGTTCTTC
CASSPGTSGPNEQFF
>-|-|TRBV4-3|TRBJ1-2
TGCGCCAGCAGCCAAGACAGGAGGAACTATGGCTACACCTTC
CASSQDRRNYGYTF
>-|TRBD2|TRBV5-4|TRBJ2-1
TGTGCCAGCAGCTCGGGGGCGGGAGGGTTTAACAATGAGCAGTTCTTC
CASSSGAGGFNNEQFF
>-|TRBD2|TRBV7-9|TRBJ2-1
TGTGCCAGCAGCTCCCACCACCTAGCGGGGGGCTCCTACAATGAGCAGTTCTTC
CASSSHHLAGGSYNEQFF
>-|-|TRBV6-5|TRBJ1-1
TGTGCCAGCAGACAACATGGCGGGTCTGAAGCTTTCTTT
CASRQHGGSEAFF
>-|-|TRBV5-4|TRBJ1-2
TGTGCCAGCAGCTTGCACTACAGCCAAAACTATGGCTACACCTTC
CASSLHYSQNYGYTF
>-|-|TRBV19|TRBJ1-5
TGTGCTTCCGAGGATGGGTCCCGAAATCAGCCCCAGCATTTT
CASEDGSRNQPQHF
>-|TRBD1|TRBV7-2|TRBJ1-1
TGTGCCAGCGAGGCCGGGACAGGGACTACTGAAGCTTTCTTT
CASEAGTGTTEAFF
>-|TRBD2|TRBV3-1/TRBV3-2|TRBJ2-3
TGTGCCAGCAGCCTCACTAGCGGGAGCACAGATACGCAGTATTTT
CASSLTSGSTDTQYF
>-|-|TRBV5-4|TRBJ2-5
TGTGCCAGCAGCTTATTATCACAAGAGACCCAGTACTTC
CASSLLSQETQYF
>few|-|TRBV27|TRBJ2-7
TGTGCCAGCAGTTTAACAGGGAACGAGCAGTACTTC
CASSLTGNEQYF
>once|TRBD2|TRBV27|TRBJ2-1
TGTGCCGTACGGCGGGAGGGGTACAATGAGCAGTTCTTC
CAVRREGYNEQFF
>-|-|TRBV5-1|TRBJ2-7
TGCGCCAGCAGCATATACGGGGAGTTGGGCGAGCAGTACTTC
CASSIYGELGEQYF
>-|-|TRBV27|TRBJ2-2
TGTGCCAGCAGTTTATCCCCCACAGTTCCCGGGAACACCGGGGAGCTGTTTTTT
CASSLSPTVPGNTGELFF
>few|-|TRBV29-1|TRBJ2-7
TGCAGCGTCGAGGCCTCCTACGAGCAGTACTTC
CSVEASYEQYF
>-|-|TRBV30|TRBJ1-2
TGTGCCTGTGCCCATACAGGGAGCTATGGCTACACCTTC
CACAHTGSYGYTF
>-|-|TRBV27|TRBJ2-3
TGTGCCAGCAGTTTAGCAGGGGGGTACACAGATACGCAGTATTTT
CASSLAGGYTDTQYF
>-|-|TRBV6-5|TRBJ2-1
TGTGCCAGCATCAGGAGTGCCAATGAGCAGTTCTTC
CASIRSANEQFF
>-|-|TRBV2|TRBJ2-7
TGTGCCAGCAGCCGGGGGGCCTTGGGCGAGCAGTACTTC
CASSRGALGEQYF
>-|TRBD1|TRBV5-4|TRBJ1-2
TGTGCCAGCAGCTCGCCTACTGGACAGGGGGGAGGCTACACCTTC
CASSSPTGQGGGYTF